This T cell receptor beta chain was identified in a study of blood T cells in healthy people across ages. Study summary: Template switching retrieved approximately one barcoded beta molecule for each two T cells.

Per germline, CDR1 SGHTA and CDR2 FQGNSA. This CDR3 has 16 residues. The V gene end was trimmed by 2 bases and the J gene end by 0 bases; junction bases not matched to a gene: 4. Concerning this clonotype itself: The antigen remains undetermined.

Study-level points and caveats: Considered underestimates were the diversity estimates obtained from one million T cells.

Together with a sample-barcoded 5' primer, a J-beta primer mix was included in a second PCR lasting roughly 6 to 12 cycles. Each cDNA molecule carried a tag from a template-switch adaptor that contained 12 random nucleotides. TCRdb reprocessed the 5' RACE reads via MiXCR and lists one record per CDR3 protein. The sample shows 1.4 million to 1.5 million distinct CDR3 sequences, about 40% of them seen only once. Material for sequencing was blood. This chain links TRBV7-2 with TRBJ2-7; 10 bases are shared with TRBD2. This sequence was found in a woman aged 18 to 35 in good health. The CDR3 here is CASSLRPSGSSYEQYF. CDR3 coding DNA: TGTGCCAGCAGCTTACGCCCTAGCGGGAGCTCCTACGAGCAGTACTTC. The whole variable domain, filled in from reference TRBV7-2 and TRBJ2-7, reads GAGVSQSPSNKVTEKGKDVELRCDPISGHTALYWYRQSLGQGLEFLIYFQGNSAPDKSGLPSDRFSAERTGGSVSTLTIQRTQQEDSAVYLCASSLRPSGSSYEQYFGPGTRLTVT.